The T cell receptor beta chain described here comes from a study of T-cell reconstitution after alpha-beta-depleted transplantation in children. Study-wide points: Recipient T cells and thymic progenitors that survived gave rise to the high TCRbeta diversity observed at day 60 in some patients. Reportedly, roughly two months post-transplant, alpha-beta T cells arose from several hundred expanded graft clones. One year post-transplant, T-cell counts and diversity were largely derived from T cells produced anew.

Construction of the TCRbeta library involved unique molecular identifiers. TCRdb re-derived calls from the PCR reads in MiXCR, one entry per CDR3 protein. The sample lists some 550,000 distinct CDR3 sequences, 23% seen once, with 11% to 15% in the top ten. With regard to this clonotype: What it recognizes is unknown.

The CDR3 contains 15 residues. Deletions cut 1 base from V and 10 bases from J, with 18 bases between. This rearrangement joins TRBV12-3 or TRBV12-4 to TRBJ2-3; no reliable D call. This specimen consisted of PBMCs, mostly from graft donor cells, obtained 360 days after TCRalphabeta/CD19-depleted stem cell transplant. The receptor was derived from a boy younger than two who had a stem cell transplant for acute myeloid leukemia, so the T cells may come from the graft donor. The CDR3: CASSLGYSEQEAQYF. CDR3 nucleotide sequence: TGTGCCAGCAGTTTAGGTTACTCGGAGCAAGAGGCGCAGTATTTT.